The clone carrying this T cell receptor (beta chain) was detected a few times. What it binds is not known. The entry originates in a study of T cell repertoires in cytomegalovirus infection. Overall study context: From public TCR beta signatures came an indication of both CMV infection and matching HLA type.

From germline, CDR1 is SEHNR and CDR2 FQNEAQ (reference sequence). V was cut by 4 bases and J by 7 bases, with 17 bases left in between. This CDR3 contains 15 residues. TCRdb passed the reads through MiXCR, listing each CDR3 protein once. The sample lists approximately 910,000 distinct CDR3 sequences, 25% to 40% seen once, with 13% in the top ten. Points from the study as a whole: Dominating the ex vivo response were TCR beta clonotypes that were CMV-specific and HLA-C-restricted.

This material consisted of cultured CD8+ T cells from PBMCs, taken from culture after CMV antigen stimulation. The sequence was obtained from a human donor in good health (CMV status not recorded). Some clones in this sample may be carry-over from other donors' samples. J is TRBJ2-1 and V is TRBV7-9; no definite D call. The CDR3 sequence is CASSSSSHGWNEQFF. The DNA of the CDR3 is TGTGCCAGCAGCTCGTCATCCCACGGGTGGAATGAGCAGTTCTTC.